This TCR beta chain emerged from a study of blood T cells in healthy people across ages. Findings and limits, study-wide: PBMCs that were unsorted prevented a conclusive naive versus antigen-experienced comparison. It was the long-lived donors that had more naive CD4+ cells and higher diversity than aged donors.

Note on this clonotype: Its target is unknown.

Germline-derived CDR1 and CDR2 are DFQATT and SNEGSKA (reference sequence). The CDR3 extends over 14 amino acids. Trimming removed 3 bases at V and 5 bases at J, with 16 bases between. Alongside a J-beta primer mix, a sample-barcoded 5' primer served in a second PCR lasting 7 to 11 cycles. A template-switch adaptor with 12 random nucleotides tagged each cDNA molecule. MiXCR, applied by TCRdb to the 5' RACE reads, yields one record per CDR3 protein. The sample lists approximately 850,000 distinct CDR3 sequences; about three fifths were seen once. The chain uses TRBV20-1 and TRBJ2-5, with D possibly matching TRBD1 (6 bases). The sequenced sample consisted of blood. This clonotype was sampled from a man aged 25 to 40 in good health. CDR3 in DNA: TGCAGTGCTAGTTCCGTTGGGGGCTGGGAGACCCAGTACTTC. It encodes CSASSVGGWETQYF.